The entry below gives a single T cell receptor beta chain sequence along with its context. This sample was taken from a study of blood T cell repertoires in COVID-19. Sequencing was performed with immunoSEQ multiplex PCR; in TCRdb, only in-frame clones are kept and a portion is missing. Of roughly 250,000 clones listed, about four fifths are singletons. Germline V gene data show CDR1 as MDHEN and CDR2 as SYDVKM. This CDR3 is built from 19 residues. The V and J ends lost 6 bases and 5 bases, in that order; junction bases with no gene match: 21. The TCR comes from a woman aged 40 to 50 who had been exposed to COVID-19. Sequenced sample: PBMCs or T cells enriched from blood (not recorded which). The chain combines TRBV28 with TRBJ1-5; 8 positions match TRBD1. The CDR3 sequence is CASSPPRGQDYASDQPQHF. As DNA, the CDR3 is TGTGCCAGCAGCCCACCCCGGGGACAGGATTACGCGAGCGATCAGCCCCAGCATTTT. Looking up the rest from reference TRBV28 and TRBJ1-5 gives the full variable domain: DVKVTQSSRYLVKRTGEKVFLECVQDMDHENMFWYRQDPGLGLRLIYFSYDVKMKEKGDIPEGYSVSREKKERFSLILESASTNQTSMYLCASSPPRGQDYASDQPQHFGDGTRLSIL.